These 16 T cell receptor beta chains were all obtained from the same sample, sequenced in a study of PD-1 blockade in classical Hodgkin lymphoma (dated by TCRdb to 2019 to 2021). Receptor libraries were prepared by the immunoSEQ multiplex PCR assay. The immuneACCESS repertoire file appears here via TCRdb, limited to in-frame rearrangements. These files lack a portion of the clones; in checked studies, under half of the deficit traces to unresolved V genes, and the cause of the others is not known. This sample comprises 25,000 to 30,000 clones, approximately 86% of them detected only once. The top ten constitute around 6.7% of the sample. The time point label here, explained by the study, means: cycle 1 day 1 (C1D1), immediately before nivolumab initiation. All trial patients had relapsed after autologous stem cell transplantation, with cohorts A, B and C differing in prior brentuximab vedotin exposure. Magnetic negative selection with a Miltenyi CD8+ T cell isolation kit was used to purify CD8+ T cells from thawed PBMCs.

Specimen: CD8+ T cells from blood, collected at baseline. The source of these receptors is a human donor with classical Hodgkin lymphoma.

V gene TRBV19 combines with J gene TRBJ2-3; D remains unclear. The germline V gene encodes CDR1 LNHDA and CDR2 SQIVND (reference sequence). This CDR3 is 13 amino acids long. Trimming removed 0 bases from V and 5 bases from J, with 6 bases in between. This chain's CDR3 is CASSIDRGDTQYF. CDR3 DNA sequence: TGTGCCAGTAGTATAGATCGAGGAGATACGCAGTATTTT.

V is TRBV28 and J is TRBJ1-2; D gene uncertain. The length of the CDR3 is 15 residues. V was cut by 3 bases and J by 4 bases, with 15 bases left in between. Looked up from germline, CDR1 is MDHEN and CDR2 is SYDVKM. CDR3: CASSFARAAAYGYTF. The CDR3 DNA reads TGTGCCAGCAGTTTTGCAAGGGCGGCGGCCTATGGCTACACCTTC.

The chain has TRBV30 and TRBJ1-6; perhaps TRBD1 as D (5 bases). This CDR3 comprises 15 residues. Per germline, CDR1 GTSNPN and CDR2 SVGIG (reference sequence). The germline V and J ends were trimmed by 0 bases and 7 bases, with 13 bases remaining between them. CDR3 DNA: TGTGCCTGGAGTGTACCAGGGAGAAGGAATTCACCCCTCCACTTT. Translation gives CAWSVPGRRNSPLHF.

This clone appeared once. The CDR3 reads CASSPGGGSYNEQFF. Written as DNA, the CDR3 is TGCGCCAGCAGCCCCGGTGGGGGCTCCTACAATGAGCAGTTCTTC. V usage is TRBV4-1 and J usage is TRBJ2-1; D possibly matches TRBD1 or TRBD2 (5 bases each). CDR3 length equals 15 residues. Between the trimmed V and J ends, which lost 4 bases and 0 bases, there was a span of 10 bases. CDR1 is MGHRA, CDR2 YSYEKL, per germline.

The chain employs TRBV28 and TRBJ2-7; 9 bases line up with TRBD1. The V gene end was trimmed by 4 bases and the J gene end by 3 bases; junction bases not matched to a gene: 10. CDR3 length: 16 amino acids. Germline CDR1 is MDHEN and CDR2 is SYDVKM. CDR3 loop: CASSSPYPDRGYEQYF. The CDR3 DNA sequence: TGTGCCAGCAGTTCACCCTACCCGGACAGGGGCTACGAGCAGTACTTC.

This chain connects TRBV5-4 to TRBJ1-4; a weak D match, TRBD1 (6 bases). The V end lost 0 bases, the J end lost 8 bases, and 17 bases lay between the germline ends. Germline assignment: CDR1 SGHNT and CDR2 YYREEE (reference sequence). The CDR3 runs to 16 residues. CDR3 protein: CASSLGAGDMTEKLFF. The DNA for the CDR3 is TGTGCCAGCAGCTTGGGAGCAGGGGATATGACAGAAAAACTGTTTTTT.

On this clone: At one end the junction does not follow the germline gene, possibly because of a read error. The rearrangement uses TRBV5-6 and TRBJ1-2; 8 bases line up with TRBD1. Germline loops: CDR1 SGHDT, CDR2 YYEEEE. This CDR3 region has 12 residues. The CDR3 here is CASSFGQGEDSF. The CDR3 DNA is TGTGCCAGCAGTTTCGGACAGGGAGAAGATTCCTTC. The full variable domain, in which reference TRBV5-6 and TRBJ1-2 provide the parts outside the CDR3, is DAGVTQSPTHLIKTRGQQVTLRCSPKSGHDTVSWYQQALGQGPQFIFQYYEEEERQRGNFPDRFSGHQFPNYSSELNVNALLLGDSALYLCASSFGQGEDSFGSGTRLTVV.

The chain links TRBV4-1 to TRBJ2-3, with 7 bases identical to TRBD1. The germline V gene has CDR1 MGHRA and CDR2 YSYEKL. V lost 1 base to trimming and J lost 5 bases; unmatched junction nucleotides: 6. The CDR3 runs to 15 residues. CDR3 loop: CASSQAGTEGDTQYF. For the CDR3, the DNA is TGCGCCAGCAGCCAAGCCGGGACAGAGGGAGATACGCAGTATTTT.

This chain links TRBV7-2 with TRBJ2-3; no clear D. Trimming took off 4 bases at V and 1 base at J, with 9 bases between the two ends. The CDR3 covers 14 residues. The germline V gene encodes CDR1 SGHTA and CDR2 FQGNSA. Here the CDR3 reads CASSSWLGTDTQYF. Written as DNA, the CDR3 is TGTGCCAGCAGCTCTTGGTTGGGCACAGATACGCAGTATTTT.

The gene calls are TRBV2 and TRBJ2-1; D not resolved. This CDR3 is 12 amino acids long. Germline V gives CDR1 SNHLY, CDR2 FYNNEI. V dropped 7 bases and J dropped 6 bases, with 10 bases sitting between them. The CDR3 loop reads CASIPYFNEQFF. In DNA form, the CDR3 reads TGTGCCAGCATCCCCTACTTCAATGAGCAGTTCTTC.

The chain uses TRBV28 and TRBJ2-1; 12 bases are a match to TRBD2. Germline values: CDR1 MDHEN, CDR2 SYDVKM. The CDR3 runs 15 residues. V lost 3 bases, J lost 5 bases, and 2 bases stayed unmatched. CDR3 protein: CASSFRLAGDNEQFF. In DNA form, the CDR3 reads TGTGCCAGCAGTTTTAGACTAGCGGGAGACAATGAGCAGTTCTTC. Full variable domain (rest looked up from reference TRBV28 and TRBJ2-1): DVKVTQSSRYLVKRTGEKVFLECVQDMDHENMFWYRQDPGLGLRLIYFSYDVKMKEKGDIPEGYSVSREKKERFSLILESASTNQTSMYLCASSFRLAGDNEQFFGPGTRLTVL.

The V call is TRBV19, the J call TRBJ1-1, with D perhaps matching TRBD1 (5 bases). Germline CDR1 LNHDA, CDR2 SQIVND (reference sequence). Trimming removed 2 bases from V and 3 bases from J, with 13 bases in between. The CDR3 covers 15 residues. In DNA, the CDR3 is TGTGCCAGTAGTATATATGAGGGGCTTTACACTGAAGCTTTCTTT. It specifies CASSIYEGLYTEAFF.

The V call is TRBV6-5, the J call TRBJ2-1; D is ambiguous. The germline gives CDR1 MNHEY, CDR2 SVGAGI. V lost 4 bases and J 5 bases, leaving 9 bases between the germline ends. There are 13 residues in the CDR3. The CDR3 sequence is CASSFPSNNEQFF. The CDR3 DNA reads as TGTGCCAGCAGTTTTCCCAGCAACAATGAGCAGTTCTTC.

This rearrangement joins TRBV6-5 to TRBJ1-1, with D possibly matching TRBD1 (5 bases). CDR1 MNHEY and CDR2 SVGAGI come from the germline V gene. This CDR3 comprises 12 residues. Trimming cost V 5 bases and J 7 bases, with 11 bases left between them. The CDR3 region is CASSGGAFEAFF. The DNA for the CDR3 is TGTGCCAGCAGTGGCGGGGCTTTTGAAGCTTTCTTT.

The chain uses TRBV5-4 and TRBJ2-1, with D maybe TRBD2 (10 bases). The CDR3 is made up of 19 amino acids. The germline gives CDR1 SGHNT, CDR2 YYREEE (reference sequence). V lost 3 bases and J lost 7, with 29 bases in between. CDR3 nucleotide sequence: TGTGCCAGCAGCTACCGGGACAGGGTCTTCGCGACTAGCGGGAATGAGCAGTTCTTC. The encoded protein is CASSYRDRVFATSGNEQFF.

In its sample, this clone was seen a few times. The J gene is TRBJ2-2, the V gene TRBV9; D unclear. Deletions cut 4 bases from V and 10 bases from J, with 8 bases between. The CDR3 is 11 residues long. Germline CDR1 reads SGDLS; CDR2 reads YYNGEE. CDR3 sequence: CASSNGEELFF. The CDR3 coding sequence is TGTGCCAGCAGCAACGGAGAGGAGCTGTTTTTT.